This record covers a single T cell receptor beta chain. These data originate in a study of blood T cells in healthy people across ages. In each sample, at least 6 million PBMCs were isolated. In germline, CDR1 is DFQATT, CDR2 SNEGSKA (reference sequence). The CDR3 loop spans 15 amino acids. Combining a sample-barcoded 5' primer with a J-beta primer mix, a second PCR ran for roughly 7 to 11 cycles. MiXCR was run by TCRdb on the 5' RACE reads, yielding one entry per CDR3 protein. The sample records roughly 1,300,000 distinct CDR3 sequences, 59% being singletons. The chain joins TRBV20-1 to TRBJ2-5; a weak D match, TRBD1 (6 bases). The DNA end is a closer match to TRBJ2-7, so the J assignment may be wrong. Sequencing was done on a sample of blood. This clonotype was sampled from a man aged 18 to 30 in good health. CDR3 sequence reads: CSADNNRVRMGEQYF. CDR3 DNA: TGCAGTGCTGACAACAACAGGGTTAGGATGGGCGAGCAGTACTTC.